This T cell receptor beta chain was captured by sequencing in a study of T cells in Graves' hyperthyroidism and ophthalmopathy. The wider study: Peripheral blood was secured at the point of initial diagnosis, before any treatment. Notes on the study in general: For ophthalmopathy, model prediction preceded onset by a median about 6 months. A model using 13 V-J features told ophthalmopathy apart from stable hyperthyroidism.

V lost 4 bases, J lost 5 bases, and 11 bases lay in between. The germline CDR1 and CDR2 sequences are MNHNS and SASEGT. This CDR3 region has 13 residues. Newly diagnosed hyperthyroidism, duration under 2 months, in patients aged 18 to 65. Amplification yielded TCR beta CDR3 regions, with RNA transcripts as the source. Using the HTBI primer set, a first-round RT-PCR was run on the TCR CDR3. TCRdb re-called the multiplex PCR reads with MiXCR, one entry per CDR3 protein. Of around 500,000 distinct CDR3 sequences listed, 12% to 15% were seen once; the top ten hold 14%. Regarding this clonotype: What it recognizes is unknown.

The J gene is TRBJ1-1, the V gene TRBV6-1; no definite D call. This receptor was obtained from a woman in her thirties or forties with Graves' hyperthyroidism. Sequencing used blood. The CDR3 sequence is CASSGPRGTEAFF. The DNA of the CDR3 is TGTGCCAGCAGTGGACCCCGAGGGACTGAAGCTTTCTTT.